This T cell receptor beta chain appears in the sequencing data of a study of blood T cell repertoires in COVID-19 (dated by TCRdb to the early 2020s). Some background on the complete study: Samples from collaborators originated in the United States, Italy and Spain and spanned both the acute and convalescent phases of COVID-19. The prospective study material was composed of cDNA or gDNA derived from T cells, B-cell-depleted T cells, or PBMCs. The dataset comprised deeply sampled blood TCRbeta repertoires from subjects exposed to, actively infected with, or recovered from COVID-19. The repertoires were made available in a free public database intended to serve as a resource for research on the immune response to SARS-CoV-2. The samples were drawn from the first 160 participants of the ongoing ImmuneRACE study and from 1,254 subjects provided by 6 global collaborators. The sample metadata nearly always contained a de-identified subject ID, COVID-19 status, age in years and sex. Where available, HLA class I and class II types were obtained from metadata supplied by the sample provider rather than from assay-based typing. Results and caveats for the whole study, not just this receptor: Clinical and demographic metadata were provided uncurated, with the amount varying by source and participant.

TCRbeta CDR3 regions were amplified from genomic DNA using the immunoSEQ Assay, a bias-controlled multiplex PCR. In the authors' own workflow: Within the assay, amplification of reference gene primers was used to estimate how many nucleated cells each sample contained. To quantify the absolute abundance of each unique TCRbeta CDR3 rearrangement, sequence reads were collapsed and filtered. For each sample, productive Simpson clonality was calculated as the square root of Simpson's diversity index over productive rearrangements. What TCRdb holds here is the immuneACCESS table cut down to in-frame rearrangements. Part of the clones is not present; checked against another copy, under half of the missing clones reflect an unresolved V gene, and the others are unexplained. The DNA was the basis for D and trimming; V, J and clone size are from that table. The sample yields 45,000 or so clones; roughly nine tenths were counted once. The top ten clones comprise around a tenth of the sample.

In the case of this clone: The target of this receptor is not known. It has no much larger one-base neighbor in the sample; base qualities were not kept.

Each collaborating institution followed its own protocols to collect whole blood in K2EDTA tubes. For TCRbeta analysis, collaborator samples were shipped as frozen whole blood, as isolated PBMCs, or as DNA extracted from either sample type. The germline V and J ends show losses of 4 bases and 8 bases respectively, and no gene match explains 10 bases of the junction. Based on the germline V gene, the CDR1 and CDR2 sequences are SGHAT and FQNNGV. Reading from cysteine to phenylalanine, the CDR3 counts 15 amino acids. Of all the DNA, just the CDR3 is kept, 45 bases in frame from base 1. The chain links TRBV11-2 with TRBJ1-2, and 10 bases in between align with TRBD1. The specimen sequenced was peripheral blood. This clonotype was sampled from a human donor in a cohort sampled during active COVID-19. The sequenced DNA: TGTGCCAGCAGCTCCCCCGACAGGGGGCGCTTGGGCTACACCTTC. This sequence encodes CASSSPDRGRLGYTF.